Below are 27 T cell receptor beta chains sequenced from a single sample in a study of blood T cell repertoires in COVID-19. Sequenced by immunoSEQ multiplex PCR; TCRdb stores in-frame clones only, minus some. This sample has 200,000 to 250,000 clones, with around four fifths found just once. The sequenced sample consisted of peripheral blood. These TCRs come from a woman aged 80 or over with acute or convalescent COVID-19.

The chain carries TRBV19 and TRBJ1-2; possibly TRBD1 for D (6 bases). In germline, CDR1 is LNHDA, CDR2 SQIVND (reference sequence). Trimming stripped 1 base from V and 7 bases from J, with 10 bases between. CDR3 length equals 13 residues. The CDR3 spells CASSIASGVGYTF. The DNA of the CDR3 is TGTGCCAGTAGTATAGCTTCAGGGGTTGGCTACACCTTC.

This clone was seen just once. The V gene is TRBV18, the J gene TRBJ1-1; 7 bases agree with TRBD1. Germline V lookup: CDR1 KGHSH, CDR2 LQKENI. The CDR3 is 15 residues long. V shed 3 bases and J 1 base; nucleotides not matched to a gene: 5. The CDR3 is CASSPGQTPNTEAFF. CDR3 bases: TGTGCCAGCTCACCGGGACAGACTCCGAACACTGAAGCTTTCTTT.

This clone was recorded a few times. This chain connects TRBV4-1 to TRBJ2-7, with a possible D match to TRBD2 (5 bases). Germline V gene lookup returns CDR1 MGHRA and CDR2 YSYEKL. The CDR3 spans 20 residues. V gave up 4 bases and J gave up 4 bases, with 32 bases separating them. The chain's CDR3 is CASSPKWNTEDWLRGYEQYF. CDR3 coding DNA: TGCGCCAGCAGCCCAAAGTGGAACACCGAGGACTGGCTGAGAGGGTACGAGCAGTACTTC.

The V and J genes are TRBV29-1 and TRBJ1-2, with 7 bases identical to TRBD1. CDR3 length equals 11 residues. After removal of 7 bases from V and 8 bases from J, the junction contained 7 bases not matched to a gene. Germline V gene lookup returns CDR1 SQVTM and CDR2 ANQGSEA. The CDR3 nucleotides read TGCAGCGCCTCGACAGGGAAAGGCTACACCTTC. Translated: CSASTGKGYTF. Filled out from reference TRBV29-1 and TRBJ1-2, the complete variable domain reads SAVISQKPSRDICQRGTSLTIQCQVDSQVTMMFWYRQQPGQSLTLIATANQGSEATYESGFVIDKFPISRPNLTFSTLTVSNMSPEDSSIYLCSASTGKGYTFGSGTRLTVV.

This clone has just one count. The chain employs TRBV5-1 and TRBJ1-2; maybe TRBD1 (5 bases). V lost 0 bases, J lost 5 bases, and 11 bases lay in between. The length of the CDR3 is 14 residues. Germline V gene lookup returns CDR1 SGHRS and CDR2 YFSETQ. The CDR3 sequence is CASSLAPDSYGYTF. The CDR3 bases are TGCGCCAGCAGCTTGGCGCCCGACAGTTATGGCTACACCTTC.

The chain employs TRBV27 and TRBJ2-2; possibly TRBD2 for D (6 bases). The germline CDR1 and CDR2 sequences are MNHEY and SMNVEV (reference sequence). The CDR3 totals 15 residues. V was pared by 3 bases and J by 8 bases, with 16 bases between. The CDR3 region is CASSFERAQGGELFF. The CDR3 nucleotides read TGTGCCAGCAGTTTTGAGCGGGCCCAGGGAGGGGAGCTGTTTTTT.

The chain has TRBV7-9 and TRBJ2-7, with 9 bases identical to TRBD1. J was trimmed by 1 base and V by 5 bases; bases with no gene match: 12. There are 17 residues in the CDR3. Germline lookup yields CDR1 SEHNR and CDR2 FQNEAQ (reference sequence). CDR3 in amino acids: CASSLGTGTGNSYEQYF. For the CDR3, the DNA is TGTGCCAGCAGCCTAGGGACCGGGACAGGGAATTCCTACGAGCAGTACTTC. The full variable domain, with the rest looked up from reference TRBV7-9 and TRBJ2-7, is DTGVSQNPRHKITKRGQNVTFRCDPISEHNRLYWYRQTLGQGPEFLTYFQNEAQLEKSRLLSDRFSAERPKGSFSTLEIQRTEQGDSAMYLCASSLGTGTGNSYEQYFGPGTRLTVT.

The chain carries TRBV5-1 and TRBJ1-2, with D possibly matching TRBD1 (6 bases). The V gene's germline CDR1 is SGHRS and CDR2 YFSETQ. Trimming pared 0 bases from V and 8 bases from J, leaving 14 bases between. This CDR3 is built from 14 residues. CDR3 loop: CASSLEGVSYGYTF. For the CDR3, the DNA is TGCGCCAGCAGCTTGGAGGGGGTTTCTTACGGCTACACCTTC.

This clone was observed a single time. V gene TRBV12-5 combines with J gene TRBJ2-7; 7 bases are a match to TRBD1. Germline-derived CDR1 and CDR2 are LGHNT and FRNRAP. The J segment lost 4 bases and the V segment lost 6 bases, leaving 6 bases of the junction unmatched. The CDR3 spans 13 residues. The CDR3 is CASGRQGFYEQYF. For the CDR3, the DNA is TGTGCTAGTGGCCGACAGGGCTTTTACGAGCAGTACTTC.

The J gene is TRBJ1-2, the V gene TRBV28; a possible D gene is TRBD1 (6 bases). V was clipped by 6 bases and J by 3 bases, with 14 bases between them. Germline CDR1 and CDR2: MDHEN and SYDVKM. This CDR3 is built from 14 residues. In DNA, the CDR3 is TGTGCCAGCAGCCCCCTCGGACAGTACTATGGCTACACCTTC. Protein sequence: CASSPLGQYYGYTF.

V is TRBV19 and J is TRBJ1-2; weak D call: TRBD1 (5 bases). The germline V gene encodes CDR1 LNHDA and CDR2 SQIVND (reference sequence). Trimming removed 1 base at V and 6 bases at J, with 12 bases between. The CDR3 is 14 residues long. The CDR3 is CASSIGAGRNGYTF. The CDR3 bases are TGTGCCAGTAGTATAGGGGCAGGGAGGAATGGCTACACCTTC.

The rearrangement joins TRBV9 to TRBJ2-3; 8 positions match TRBD2. The CDR3 is made up of 15 amino acids. J was trimmed by 4 bases and V by 0 bases; bases with no gene match: 4. Germline V gene sequence: CDR1 SGDLS, CDR2 YYNGEE. The CDR3 loop is CASSVESGSSDTQYF. CDR3 DNA sequence: TGTGCCAGCAGCGTAGAGAGCGGGAGCTCAGATACGCAGTATTTT.

The chain employs TRBV6-2 or TRBV6-3 and TRBJ2-7, with TRBD2 matching over 12 bases. This CDR3 has 16 amino acids. CDR1 is MNHEY, CDR2 SVGEGT, per germline. V lost 0 bases to trimming and J lost 0 bases; unmatched junction nucleotides: 0. The CDR3 DNA follows: TGTGCCAGCAGTTACTCGACTAGCGGGGGCTCCTACGAGCAGTACTTC. This sequence encodes CASSYSTSGGSYEQYF.

J is TRBJ2-1 and V is TRBV6-4; the D is unclear. In germline, CDR1 is MRHNA, CDR2 SNTAGT. Deletions cut 2 bases from V and 4 bases from J, with 6 bases between. CDR3 length: 13 residues. The DNA of the CDR3 is TGTGCCAGCAGTGACGGGCAATACAATGAGCAGTTCTTC. It yields the protein CASSDGQYNEQFF.

This clone is a singleton in its sample. The gene calls are TRBV5-4 and TRBJ2-7; D not resolved. Trimming removed 4 bases at V and 0 bases at J, with 11 bases between. The CDR3 extends over 14 amino acids. The germline V gene encodes CDR1 SGHNT and CDR2 YYREEE (reference sequence). This chain's CDR3 is CASSPDIYSYEQYF. CDR3 bases: TGTGCCAGCAGCCCCGACATTTACTCCTACGAGCAGTACTTC.

The chain combines TRBV2 with TRBJ1-5; D may be TRBD1 (6 bases). In germline, CDR1 is SNHLY, CDR2 FYNNEI. This CDR3 is built from 15 residues. Trimming pared 6 bases from V and 0 bases from J, leaving 12 bases between. The CDR3 reads CASRMTGASNQPQHF. CDR3 nucleotides: TGTGCCAGCAGGATGACAGGAGCTAGCAATCAGCCCCAGCATTTT.

The V and J genes are TRBV27 and TRBJ2-3, with a possible D match to TRBD2 (6 bases). Germline V gene lookup returns CDR1 MNHEY and CDR2 SMNVEV (reference sequence). This CDR3 spans 14 amino acids. With 3 bases removed from V and 6 bases from J, the gap between germline ends came to 13 bases. The DNA for the CDR3 is TGTGCCAGCAGTTTTTCGGGGGACTCGGATACGCAGTATTTT. Protein product: CASSFSGDSDTQYF.

The chain is built from TRBV6-2 or TRBV6-3 and TRBJ2-1; 8 bases align to TRBD2. This CDR3 has 17 amino acids. The V and J ends lost 4 bases and 4 bases, in that order; junction bases with no gene match: 12. In germline, CDR1 is MNHEY, CDR2 SVGEGT. The CDR3 here is CASSSRVAGILYNEQFF. The CDR3 DNA sequence: TGTGCCAGCAGTTCCCGGGTAGCGGGGATCCTTTACAATGAGCAGTTCTTC.

This clone occurred a few times. V is TRBV6-2 or TRBV6-3 and J is TRBJ1-5, with a tentative D call TRBD1 (6 bases). The ends were cut back, 5 bases at V and 9 bases at J, with 14 bases in the middle. This CDR3 region has 13 residues. Germline-derived CDR1 and CDR2 are MNHEY and SVGEGT. The CDR3 spells CASSDRSSGPQHF. The CDR3 DNA is TGTGCCAGCAGTGACAGGTCGTCGGGGCCCCAGCATTTT.

This sequence joins TRBV27 and TRBJ2-1; the match to TRBD2 covers 12 bases. The V segment lost 6 bases and the J segment 9 bases; nucleotides outside the gene matches: 9. The CDR3 spans 15 residues. Germline values: CDR1 MNHEY, CDR2 SMNVEV (reference sequence). The DNA of the CDR3 is TGTGCCAGCAGCCCTCTAGCGGGAGGGTTCTTTGAGCAGTTCTTC. This translates into CASSPLAGGFFEQFF.

The V and J genes are TRBV15 and TRBJ1-3; D is uncertain. CDR1 and CDR2 (germline): LNHNV, YYDKDF (reference sequence). CDR3 length: 15 residues. V lost 3 bases to trimming and J lost 0 bases, with 9 bases between them. The CDR3 loop reads CATSRDSGSGNTIYF. CDR3 DNA: TGTGCCACCAGCAGGGACTCCGGCTCTGGAAACACCATATATTTT.

This rearrangement joins TRBV5-3 to TRBJ1-1; 10 nucleotides align to TRBD1. TRBV5-3 is sorted into the ORF group, with uncertain function. The CDR3 runs 14 residues. V lost 4 bases to trimming and J lost 10 bases; unmatched junction nucleotides: 10. DNA for the CDR3: TGTGCCAGAAGCCCCGGGACAGGGGACCAGCGAGCTTTCTTT. This sequence encodes CARSPGTGDQRAFF.

This chain joins TRBV19 and TRBJ1-2; tentative D call: TRBD1 (6 bases). This CDR3 spans 14 amino acids. Per the germline V gene, CDR1 is LNHDA and CDR2 is SQIVND (reference sequence). Between the trimmed V and J ends, which lost 7 bases and 5 bases, there was a span of 17 bases. CDR3 bases: TGTGCCAGTACCCCCCCGGGGGGCCGATATGGCTACACCTTC. Amino acids: CASTPPGGRYGYTF.

The rearrangement joins TRBV5-1 to TRBJ2-1; possible D gene TRBD1, 6 bases. Germline V gives CDR1 SGHRS, CDR2 YFSETQ. Trimming pared 3 bases from V and 9 bases from J, leaving 16 bases between. The CDR3 spans 14 residues. CDR3 protein: CASSYQGSGSEQFF. The CDR3 DNA reads TGCGCCAGCAGCTATCAGGGGTCGGGTAGTGAGCAGTTCTTC.

This clone was counted a single time. The gene calls are TRBV19 and TRBJ1-5; tentative D call: TRBD1 (6 bases). V gave up 4 bases and J gave up 0 bases, with 13 bases separating them. Germline V CDR1 and CDR2: LNHDA, SQIVND (reference sequence). The CDR3 extends over 16 amino acids. Here the CDR3 reads CASSKGRGLSNQPQHF. CDR3 bases: TGTGCCAGTAGTAAGGGCAGGGGCCTTAGCAATCAGCCCCAGCATTTT.

The J gene is TRBJ2-4, the V gene TRBV30, with D possibly matching TRBD1 (5 bases). CDR1 and CDR2 from the germline V gene are GTSNPN and SVGIG (reference sequence). V shed 4 bases and J shed 0 bases, with 7 bases lying between them. The CDR3 extends over 13 amino acids. This chain's CDR3 is CAWNRLAKNIQYF. Here the CDR3 DNA reads TGTGCCTGGAACAGGCTAGCCAAAAACATTCAGTACTTC.

The chain employs TRBV6-5 and TRBJ1-5; no definite D call. The germline V gene has CDR1 MNHEY and CDR2 SVGAGI. The CDR3 loop spans 14 amino acids. Trimming removed 2 bases at V and 3 bases at J, with 8 bases between. Here the CDR3 DNA reads TGTGCCAGCAGTTACAGCGGTGTCAATCAGCCCCAGCATTTT. This encodes CASSYSGVNQPQHF.